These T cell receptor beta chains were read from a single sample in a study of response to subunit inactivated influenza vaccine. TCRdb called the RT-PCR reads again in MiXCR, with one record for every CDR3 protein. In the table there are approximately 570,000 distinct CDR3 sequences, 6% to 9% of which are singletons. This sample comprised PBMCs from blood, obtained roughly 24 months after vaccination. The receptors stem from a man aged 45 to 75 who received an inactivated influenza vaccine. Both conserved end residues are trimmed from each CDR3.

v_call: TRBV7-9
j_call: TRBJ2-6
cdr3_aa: ASSFGQAPGANVLT

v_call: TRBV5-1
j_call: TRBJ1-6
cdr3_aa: ASSFRGDSPLH

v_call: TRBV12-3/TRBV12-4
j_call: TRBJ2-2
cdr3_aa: ASTQGILVGELF

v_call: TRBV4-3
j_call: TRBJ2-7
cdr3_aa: ASSQNVGGQGAYEQY

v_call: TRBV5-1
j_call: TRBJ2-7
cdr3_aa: ASSKHATRDSYEQY

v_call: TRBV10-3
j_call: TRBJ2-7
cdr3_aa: AMSSEYSSYEQY

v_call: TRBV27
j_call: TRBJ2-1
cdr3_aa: ASSFVLSVASGNEQF

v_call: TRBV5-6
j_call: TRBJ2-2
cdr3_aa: ASSSFPTVTNTGELF

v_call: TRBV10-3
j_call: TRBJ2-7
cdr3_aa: AISAESYEQY

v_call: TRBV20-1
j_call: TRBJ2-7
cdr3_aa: SFGGGASYEQY

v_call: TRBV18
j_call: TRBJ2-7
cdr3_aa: ASSPRTGGTYEQY

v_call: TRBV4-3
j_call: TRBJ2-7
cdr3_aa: ASSQDWTGEYEQY

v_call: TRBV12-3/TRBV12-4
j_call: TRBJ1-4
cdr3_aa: ASSSIGGGEKLF

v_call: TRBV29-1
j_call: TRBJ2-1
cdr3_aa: SVEGQESSYNEQF

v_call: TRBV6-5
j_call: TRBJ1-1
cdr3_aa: ASSYSTGRVNTEAF

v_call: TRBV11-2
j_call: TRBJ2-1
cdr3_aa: ASSFRGTGLYNEQF

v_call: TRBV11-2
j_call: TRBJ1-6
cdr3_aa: ASSLEGINNSPLH

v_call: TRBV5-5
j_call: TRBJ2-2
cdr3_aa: ASSLEGRGVAGELF

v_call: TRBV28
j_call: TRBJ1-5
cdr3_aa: ASRRFRESNQPQH

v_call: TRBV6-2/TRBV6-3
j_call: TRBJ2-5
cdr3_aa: ASRLAGRQETQY

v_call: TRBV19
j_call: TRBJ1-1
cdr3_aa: ASSPGTGVHTEAF

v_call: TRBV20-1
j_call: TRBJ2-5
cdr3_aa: SARDLGTGVQETQY

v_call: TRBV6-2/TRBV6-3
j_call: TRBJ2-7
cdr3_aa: ASSYARYEQY

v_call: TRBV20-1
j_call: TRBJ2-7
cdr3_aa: SANQGQGLYEQY

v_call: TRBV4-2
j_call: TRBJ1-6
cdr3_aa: ASSQERGDSPLH

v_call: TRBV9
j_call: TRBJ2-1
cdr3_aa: ASSVGNRGGYNEQF

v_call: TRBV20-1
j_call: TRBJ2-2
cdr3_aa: SGTGGMSTGELF

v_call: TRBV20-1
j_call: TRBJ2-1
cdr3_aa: SLDGLADGEQF

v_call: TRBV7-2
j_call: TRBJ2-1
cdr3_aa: ASSLDVTSGFEQF

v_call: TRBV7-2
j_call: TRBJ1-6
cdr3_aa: ASSLVSNSPLH

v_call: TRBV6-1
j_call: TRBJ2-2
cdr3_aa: ASSGTSLNTGELF

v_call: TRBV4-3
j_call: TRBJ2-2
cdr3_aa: ASSQLTETGELF